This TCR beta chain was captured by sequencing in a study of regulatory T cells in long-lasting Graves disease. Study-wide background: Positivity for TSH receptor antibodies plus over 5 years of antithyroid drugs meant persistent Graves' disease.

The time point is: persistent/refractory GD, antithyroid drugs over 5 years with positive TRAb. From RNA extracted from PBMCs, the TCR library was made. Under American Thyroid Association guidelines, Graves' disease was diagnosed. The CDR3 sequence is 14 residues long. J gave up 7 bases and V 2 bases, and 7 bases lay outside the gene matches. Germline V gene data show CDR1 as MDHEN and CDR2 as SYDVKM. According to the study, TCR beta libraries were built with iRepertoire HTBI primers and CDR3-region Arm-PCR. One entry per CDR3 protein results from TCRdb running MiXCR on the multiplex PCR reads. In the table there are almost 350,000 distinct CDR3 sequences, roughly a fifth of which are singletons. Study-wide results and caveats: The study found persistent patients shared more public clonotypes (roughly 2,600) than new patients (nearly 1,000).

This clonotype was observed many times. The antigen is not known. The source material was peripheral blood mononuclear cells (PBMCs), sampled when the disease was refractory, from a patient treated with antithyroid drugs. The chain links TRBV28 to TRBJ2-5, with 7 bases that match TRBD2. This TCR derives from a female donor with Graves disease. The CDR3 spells CASSLIGRGRTQYF. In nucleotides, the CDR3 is TGTGCCAGCAGTTTAATAGGGAGGGGACGGACCCAGTACTTC.